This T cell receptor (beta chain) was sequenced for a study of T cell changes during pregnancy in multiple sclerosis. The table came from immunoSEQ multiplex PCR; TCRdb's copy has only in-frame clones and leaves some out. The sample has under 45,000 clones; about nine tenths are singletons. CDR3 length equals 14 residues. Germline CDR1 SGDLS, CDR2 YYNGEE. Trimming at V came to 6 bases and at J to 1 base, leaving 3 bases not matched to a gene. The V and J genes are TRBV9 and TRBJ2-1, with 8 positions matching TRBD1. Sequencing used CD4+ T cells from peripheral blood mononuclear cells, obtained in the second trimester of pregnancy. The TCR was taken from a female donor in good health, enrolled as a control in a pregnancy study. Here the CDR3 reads CASNRDRSYNEQFF. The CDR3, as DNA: TGTGCCAGCAACAGGGACAGGTCCTACAATGAGCAGTTCTTC.